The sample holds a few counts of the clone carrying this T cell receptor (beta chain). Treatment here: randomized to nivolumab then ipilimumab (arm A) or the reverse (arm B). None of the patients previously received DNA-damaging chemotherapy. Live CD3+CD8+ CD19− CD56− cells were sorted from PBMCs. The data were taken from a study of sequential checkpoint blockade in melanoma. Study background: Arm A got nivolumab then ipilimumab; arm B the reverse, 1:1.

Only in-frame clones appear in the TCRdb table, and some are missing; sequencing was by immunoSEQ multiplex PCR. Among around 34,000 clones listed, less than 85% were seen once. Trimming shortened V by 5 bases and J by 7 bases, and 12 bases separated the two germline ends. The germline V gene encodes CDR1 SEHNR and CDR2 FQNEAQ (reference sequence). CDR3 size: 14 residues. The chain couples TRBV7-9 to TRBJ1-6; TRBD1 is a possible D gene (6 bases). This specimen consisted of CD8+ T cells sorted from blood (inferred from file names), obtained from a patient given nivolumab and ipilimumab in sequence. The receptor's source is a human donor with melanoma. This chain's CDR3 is CASSPTDRNSPLHF. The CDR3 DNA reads TGTGCCAGCAGCCCGACAGACAGGAATTCACCCCTCCACTTT.